A selection of T cell receptor beta chains follows, all from one sample in a study of blood T cell repertoires in COVID-19. Measured with immunoSEQ multiplex PCR; TCRdb has only the in-frame clones, and not every one. The table records some 200,000 clones, just under 85% of them present only once. The sequenced sample consisted of peripheral blood. The origin of the receptors is a man aged 60-69 years with COVID-19, enrolled during active disease. CDR3s include the opening cysteine and the closing phenylalanine or tryptophan. The order of the fields is clone size, D gene, V gene, J gene, CDR3 DNA, CDR3 protein. A D gene is named only where the DNA matches it firmly. Clone size, where shown, is once, few, many, or a class for clones that have expanded.

-	-	TRBV5-4	TRBJ2-6	TGTGCCCCCAGTCAGGCCCCTGGGGCCAACGTCCTGACTTTC	CAPSQAPGANVLTF
-	-	TRBV28	TRBJ1-2	TGTGCCAGCAGTTTAGGGCGAAGCTATGGCTACACCTTC	CASSLGRSYGYTF
-	-	TRBV7-9	TRBJ1-1	TGTGCCAGCAGCTTTGGACAGATGAACACTGAAGCTTTCTTT	CASSFGQMNTEAFF
-	-	TRBV27	TRBJ1-1	TGTGCCAGCAGTTTATCGTGGGCAGGGGAAACTGAAGCTTTCTTT	CASSLSWAGETEAFF
-	TRBD1	TRBV5-1	TRBJ2-3	TGCGCCAGCAACGACAGGGCCCAAGATACGCAGTATTTT	CASNDRAQDTQYF
-	-	TRBV27	TRBJ1-5	TGTGCCAGCGGCCGGGAAGGACATCAGCCCCAGCATTTT	CASGREGHQPQHF
-	TRBD1	TRBV2	TRBJ1-6	TGTGCCAGCAGCCAAGGACAGGGAAATTCACCCCTCCACTTT	CASSQGQGNSPLHF
-	TRBD1	TRBV7-8	TRBJ2-5	TGTGCCAGCAGCTCAGGACAGGGGGGTAGCGAGACCCAGTACTTC	CASSSGQGGSETQYF
-	TRBD1	TRBV5-4	TRBJ2-4	TGTGCCAGCAGCTCCCGGACAGGGAGGAACATTCAGTACTTC	CASSSRTGRNIQYF
-	TRBD1	TRBV6-6	TRBJ1-6	TGTGCCAGCAGTCCGACAGGGGATAATTCACCCCTCCACTTT	CASSPTGDNSPLHF
once	-	TRBV14	TRBJ1-2	TGTGCCAGCAGCCAAGTGGGGGGGTTTTATGGCTACACCTTC	CASSQVGGFYGYTF
-	TRBD2	TRBV28	TRBJ2-5	TGTGCCAGCAGTTTAGTTGCGGGAGGGGGGACCCAGTACTTC	CASSLVAGGGTQYF
-	-	TRBV6-5	TRBJ1-5	TGTGCCAGCACCCAAGGTCCAGGTTATCAGCCCCAGCATTTT	CASTQGPGYQPQHF
-	TRBD2	TRBV15	TRBJ2-2	TGTGCCACCAGCAGATCACCGACTAGCGGGAGGGTGCGCGGGGAGCTGTTTTTT	CATSRSPTSGRVRGELFF
-	TRBD1	TRBV10-3	TRBJ1-5	TGTGCCATCAGTGAGGGACAGGGAGGTCAGCCCCAGCATTTT	CAISEGQGGQPQHF
-	-	TRBV19	TRBJ2-7	TGTGCCAGTAGTAAGCGACAGGGAGGCTACGAGCAGTACTTC	CASSKRQGGYEQYF
-	-	TRBV4-1	TRBJ2-6	TGCGCCAGCAGCCTTGGTGGCAGGGGCCGCTCTGGGGCCAACGTCCTGACTTTC	CASSLGGRGRSGANVLTF
-	-	TRBV7-2	TRBJ1-2	TGTGCCAGCAGCCCCTCAGGGGACTATGGCTACACCTTC	CASSPSGDYGYTF
-	-	TRBV9	TRBJ2-2	TGTGCCAGCAGCGTAGGTCCAGGGGATACCGGGGAGCTGTTTTTT	CASSVGPGDTGELFF
few	TRBD1	TRBV15	TRBJ1-2	TGTGCCACCAGCGGGGACAGGAGCTATGGCTACACCTTC	CATSGDRSYGYTF
-	-	TRBV2	TRBJ1-1	TGTGCCAGCACCGAAGAGGCCCCCGGGACTGAAGCTTTCTTT	CASTEEAPGTEAFF